Included here is one T cell receptor beta chain sequence, with context. Its specificity is not known. Researchers ran the PCR with 60 Vbeta and 13 Jbeta primers. Original processing notes: Later work found around 72 million unique TCR beta chains, with 10 million to 14 million shared. The data were produced by immunoSEQ multiplex PCR, yet TCRdb's version contains in-frame clones alone and is incomplete. The DNA was the basis for D and trimming; V, J and clone size are from that table. The data hold around 100,000 clones, with over 65% observed a single time. The CDR3 contains 15 residues. V dropped 2 bases and J dropped 1 base, with 9 bases sitting between them. Per germline, CDR1 MNHEY and CDR2 SVGAGI. This sample is part of a study of cytomegalovirus exposure and HLA in healthy donors. Looking at the study overall: For the 300 to 450 genotyped donors, over 80% fell within the Caucasian-associated ancestry cluster.

Notes on the study in general: In vitro testing confirmed a few CMV-associated chains as specific for CMV antigens. A later analysis appeared to link common viral pathogens to several of the most significant clusters.

V usage is TRBV6-5 and J usage is TRBJ1-3; tentatively, D is TRBD1 (5 bases). This sequence originates from a female donor in good health and CMV-seropositive. Sequencing input: PBMCs. CDR3 amino acids: CASSYTGSSGNTIYF. The CDR3 DNA reads as TGTGCCAGCAGTTACACAGGATCATCTGGAAACACCATATATTTT.